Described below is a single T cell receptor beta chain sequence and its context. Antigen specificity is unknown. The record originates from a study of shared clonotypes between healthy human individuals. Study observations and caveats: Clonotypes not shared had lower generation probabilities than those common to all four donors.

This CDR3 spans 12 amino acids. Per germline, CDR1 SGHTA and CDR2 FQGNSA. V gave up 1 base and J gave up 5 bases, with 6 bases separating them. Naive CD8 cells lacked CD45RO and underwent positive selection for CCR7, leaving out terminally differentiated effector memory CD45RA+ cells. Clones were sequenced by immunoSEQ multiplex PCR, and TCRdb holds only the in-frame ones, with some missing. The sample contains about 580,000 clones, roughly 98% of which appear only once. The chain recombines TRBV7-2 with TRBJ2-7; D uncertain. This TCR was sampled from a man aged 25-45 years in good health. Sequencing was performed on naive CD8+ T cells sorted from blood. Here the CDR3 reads CASSLVAHEQYF. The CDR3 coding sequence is TGTGCCAGCAGCTTAGTGGCCCACGAGCAGTACTTC.